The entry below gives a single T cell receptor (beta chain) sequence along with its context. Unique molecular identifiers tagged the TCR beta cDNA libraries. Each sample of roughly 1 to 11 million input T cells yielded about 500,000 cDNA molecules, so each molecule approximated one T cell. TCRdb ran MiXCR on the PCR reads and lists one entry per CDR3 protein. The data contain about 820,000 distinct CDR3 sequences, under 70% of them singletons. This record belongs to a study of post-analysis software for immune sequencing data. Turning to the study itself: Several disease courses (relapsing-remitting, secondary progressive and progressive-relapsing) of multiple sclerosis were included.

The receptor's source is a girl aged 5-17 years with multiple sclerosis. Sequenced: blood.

In DNA, the CDR3 is TGTGCCAGCAGCTTGGTGGGACTAGCGATTCCCCCCTACGAGCAGTACTTC. This sequence encodes CASSLVGLAIPPYEQYF. V gene TRBV7-2 combines with J gene TRBJ2-7, with 10 nucleotides matching TRBD2. Per germline, CDR1 SGHTA and CDR2 FQGNSA. V trimming: 3 bases; J trimming: 2 bases; junction bases outside the gene matches: 10. CDR3 length equals 17 residues.